This TCR beta chain is from a study of cytomegalovirus exposure and HLA in healthy donors (TCRdb year 2017). Background on the whole study: An earlier analysis of more than 550 of the donors reported under 300 Gb of sequence data and about 120 million unique TCR beta sequences obtained from 180 million or so T cells. Around 300 gigabases of sequencing data and 70 million to 100 million unique TCR sequences were included in an early release covering 550 to 650 HLA-typed donors. Of the roughly 400 genotyped donors, over 65% fell in the genetic ancestry cluster associated with self-reported Caucasian donors. The aim of the study was to test whether cataloging public T cell receptors could identify signatures of past pathogen exposure. The T cell repertoires of roughly 660 subjects were profiled by immunosequencing and related to cytomegalovirus serostatus. Besides the first cohort of some 670 subjects, a separate validation cohort made up of roughly 130 different subjects was used. The study combined high-throughput TCR immunosequencing, statistical association of individual TCRs with disease status, and machine learning to predict cytomegalovirus infection status. A later analysis re-examined previously published TCR beta repertoires from roughly 720 donors and added high-resolution HLA genotyping to investigate patterns of TCR occurrence. The later analysis used no new phenotypic data to find candidate immune exposures, relying instead on TCR beta sequences and their occurrence across donors. In an earlier analysis of around 540 of the donors, high-throughput TCR beta sequencing was used to judge whether each TCR beta V gene segment behaved as functional or pseudogenic. Alongside the repertoire data, information on donor age, sex, ethnicity and CMV serostatus was compiled. In a later genetic analysis, genome-wide SNP genotypes for about 55% of the roughly 700 donors were used, and that subset was treated as a discovery cohort. All discovery cohort repertoires had been generated using a single sequencing platform. Both class I and class II loci were covered by HLA typing, at four-digit resolution. The number of typed donors differed by locus: roughly 629-630 for A, B, C, DRB1 and DQB1; about 520 for DQA1; over 600 for DPA1; and some 470 for DPB1. Because of strong linkage in the cohort, roughly five DR-DQ haplotypes were treated as single units for association and clustering. Across approximately 400 genotyped donors of the cohort, an average of approximately 240,000 unique TCR beta nucleotide sequences per donor were sequenced, and roughly a sixth of those sequences were non-productive. Overall study results and their limits: A later genetic analysis associated a missense DCLRE1C variant with V-gene and J-gene trimming of TCR beta chains, and an independent cohort replicated the association. Correlated functional status among segregating V segments might reflect linkage disequilibrium, but an unknown experimental factor could not be ruled out. Immune exposure information for the cohort was limited to CMV serostatus. When HLA alleles, especially DR and DQ, strongly co-occurred, attributing TCR associations to individual alleles was difficult. Some IMGT-functional V segments, including TRBV6-2 and TRBV6-3, could not be told apart with the 87-base-pair reads, so those segments were excluded. The cohort was sequenced for TCR beta chains only, and without alpha or paired-chain data the features that could be detected were limited. Most TCR sequences were observed very rarely across donors, whereas some public TCRs were present in many individuals. A later analysis found that TCR association rates varied across HLA loci, with DRB1 alleles showing the most associated TCRs and HLA-C alleles the fewest. In the study, approximately 160 TCR beta chains were listed as associated with cytomegalovirus. A further reported finding was that TCR beta sequences accurately predicted the HLA-A and HLA-B alleles for most subjects in the first cohort. In vitro tests confirmed that a few of the cytomegalovirus-associated TCR beta chains recognize cytomegalovirus antigens. Because HLA typing was unavailable for some donors at each locus, only the typed subset was used in association tests. Specific HLA alleles were associated with 16,951 TCR beta sequences at a false discovery rate of 0.05 in a later analysis. In an earlier analysis of about 600 of the donors, most TCR beta V segments appeared in productive rearrangements about 87% or about 30% of the time, broadly matching IMGT annotations. Compared with equally common non-associated chains, HLA-associated TCR beta chains in a later analysis were more clonally expanded and had lower generation probabilities. Because counts were too low, 15 or so rarely observed V segments, including chromosome 9 orphons, were excluded from the earlier analysis of a few hundred of the donors. In both the original and validation cohorts, the classifier was reported to diagnose cytomegalovirus status with high specificity and sensitivity. In a later analysis, most CMV-associated TCR beta chains were found to appear HLA-restricted, with HLA associations seemingly driven largely by CMV exposure. A cluster of highly shared sequence variants was judged likely to represent a technical artifact of the sequencing pipeline. Compared with the approximately 700-donor mean, donors in an Asian-associated ancestry cluster had fewer N-insertions in productive TCRs, according to a later genetic analysis. Presence/absence analyses assumed roughly uniform sequencing depth across donors, an assumption that may not hold. It was suggested by the authors that the approach could potentially be generalized to other disease states and immunological phenotypes. In a later analysis, several top co-occurrence clusters were reported to appear linked to parvovirus B19, influenza, CMV and Epstein-Barr virus.

The CDR3 holds 16 amino acids from the cysteine to the phenylalanine. The only DNA kept is the CDR3, 48 bases in frame from the first base. The V and J ends are trimmed by 3 bases and 0 bases, leaving 15 bases between them. Taken from the germline V gene (reference sequence), the CDR1 and CDR2 loops are LNHDA and SQIVND. In total, around 600 healthy bone marrow donors made up the cohort. All cohort members were sampled while nominally healthy, although unrecorded immune exposures were likely present. The donor was CMV seronegative and belonged to the group of around 400 seronegative cohort members. Every donor gave a peripheral blood sample, and the peripheral blood mononuclear cells from that sample were used for TCR beta sequencing. Genomic DNA was extracted from the blood cell samples with the Qiagen DNeasy Blood Extraction Kit. Library construction relied on the immunoSEQ multiplex PCR assay. For the multiplex PCR, a mixture combining 60 forward primers for TCR Vbeta segments and 13 reverse primers for TCR Jbeta segments was used. Amplification of the CDR3 region of rearranged TCR beta genes was performed with a multiplex PCR assay on genomic DNA. The amplified TCR beta libraries were sequenced on the Illumina HiSeq System as 87-base-pair reads. The authors processed their data as follows. A later analysis tallied 80 million to 95 million unique TCR beta chains across the 666 repertoires, and around 9.9 million of those chains were shared by two or more donors. To remove PCR and sequencing errors, raw reads were error-corrected and collapsed into unique sequences using a nearest-neighbor algorithm that merged closely related sequences. To assign V, D and J gene segments, CDR3 sequences were aligned to IMGT reference sequences. For a sequence to be retained, a match of at least six nucleotides was required to both a V gene segment and a J gene segment. Rearrangements were called productive when the CDR3 lacked stop codons and stayed in frame with V and J; all others were non-productive. CDR3 was defined by IMGT convention, running from the second conserved V-encoded cysteine to the conserved J-encoded phenylalanine. The earlier analysis of 550 to 650 of the donors excluded any sequence lacking an unambiguous match to a single V gene segment. An earlier analysis of 587 of the donors classified V segments as functional when productive rearrangements were above 56.7% and as segregating when the standard deviation between donors was above 5%. A statistical classification framework was developed to diagnose cytomegalovirus status using the catalog of TCR beta chain sequences. In a later analysis, TCR nucleotide sequences were compared against IMGT/GENE-DB human TR gene sequences so that V and J genes could be assigned. The TCRdist pipeline was used in a later analysis to assign CDR3 sequences and most-parsimonious VDJ recombination scenarios. In a later analysis, each TCR beta chain was defined by its CDR3 amino acid sequence together with its V-gene family, and reads lacking a unique V-gene family were excluded. As a way to deal with suspected cross-contamination and a sequencing artifact, a later analysis dropped 500 to 700 nucleotide sequences that were highly shared and had low generation probability. In a later analysis, a clonal expansion index for each public chain was calculated from normalized within-repertoire ranks of inferred template counts. Generation probabilities in a later analysis came from a VDJ recombination model fitted to out-of-frame rearrangements, and those results were checked against IGoR. In a later analysis, hypergeometric tests were used to score TCR-TCR, TCR-HLA and TCR-CMV co-occurrence, with a repertoire-size bias correction applied to TCR pairs. A later analysis estimated false discovery rates by permuting HLA or CMV assignments 20 times. A later analysis grouped co-occurring TCRs with DBSCAN, adding TCRdist sequence similarity when clustering within HLA-allele-positive subsets. Repertoires with fewer than 30,000 or more than 120,000 public chains, plus five repertoires with anomalous nucleotide sharing, were excluded from co-occurrence clustering. The clones in this table, taken by TCRdb from immuneACCESS, are in-frame only. Not every clone is retained; where verified, under half of the shortfall comes from an unresolved V gene, and the cause of the rest is unknown. The V and J calls and clone size come from that table; D and trimming were worked out from the DNA. Present in this sample are around 150,000 clones, more than 75% of which were seen just once. The leading ten clones occupy under 4.5% of the sample.

Points on this clone: It has no known antigen specificity. No much larger clone exists at a distance of one base, and base qualities are not known.

The V and J segments used are TRBV19 and TRBJ2-7, with TRBD1 perhaps the D gene, on 6 matching bases. The sequencing input was PBMCs. This TCR derives from a man aged 18 to 30 in good health and CMV-seronegative. In nucleotides, the sequence is TGTGCCAGTAGTATCCAGGGGTGGGTGAGCTCCTACGAGCAGTACTTC. It codes for CASSIQGWVSSYEQYF.